The next 11 T cell receptor beta chains were all read from a single sample in a study of cytomegalovirus exposure and HLA in healthy donors. This table comes from immunoSEQ multiplex PCR, and its TCRdb copy is limited to in-frame clones, with some not included. The data show roughly 120,000 clones, approximately 90% seen once. The specimen was PBMCs. The source is a woman between 18 and 29 years old in good health and CMV-seronegative.

This chain connects TRBV28 to TRBJ2-3, with 10 bases that match TRBD1. In germline, CDR1 is MDHEN, CDR2 SYDVKM. The CDR3 extends over 14 amino acids. J lost 6 bases, V lost 8 bases, and 8 bases had no gene match. CDR3 nucleotides: TGTGCCAGCGGTACCGGGACAGGGGAGGATACGCAGTATTTT. This codes for CASGTGTGEDTQYF.

This clone showed up just once. The V call is TRBV5-4, the J call TRBJ2-7; perhaps TRBD1 as D (6 bases). The CDR3 sequence is 13 residues long. Looked up from germline, CDR1 is SGHNT and CDR2 is YYREEE (reference sequence). The V gene lost 3 bases and the J gene lost 4 bases, with 11 bases spanning the gap. CDR3 loop: CASSYEQGYEQYF. DNA of the CDR3: TGTGCCAGCAGCTACGAACAGGGATACGAGCAGTACTTC. Variable domain in full (rest from reference TRBV5-4 and TRBJ2-7): ETGVTQSPTHLIKTRGQQVTLRCSSQSGHNTVSWYQQALGQGPQFIFQYYREEENGRGNFPPRFSGLQFPNYSSELNVNALELDDSALYLCASSYEQGYEQYFGPGTRLTVT.

V is TRBV27 and J is TRBJ1-1; no clear D. The ends were cut back, 5 bases at V and 6 bases at J, with 13 bases in the middle. Germline values: CDR1 MNHEY, CDR2 SMNVEV (reference sequence). CDR3 length: 13 residues. The CDR3 DNA is TGTGCCAGCAGTCCCCGTTTCGGGGCTGAAGCTTTCTTT. Translated, it gives CASSPRFGAEAFF.

The rearrangement links TRBV10-3 to TRBJ1-2; D gene unclear. Germline V gene sequence: CDR1 ENHRY, CDR2 SYGVKD. The V and J ends lost 0 bases and 4 bases respectively, with 9 bases between them. CDR3 length: 14 residues. The CDR3 is CAISESVSSYGYTF. The DNA of the CDR3 is TGTGCCATCAGTGAGTCCGTGAGTAGCTATGGCTACACCTTC.

The chain has TRBV6-5 and TRBJ2-7; tentative D call: TRBD2 (5 bases). Per germline, CDR1 MNHEY and CDR2 SVGAGI. V was trimmed by 0 bases and J by 5 bases, leaving 17 bases between them. The CDR3 totals 16 residues. This CDR3 reads CASSYSLHEGSHEQYF. In DNA, the CDR3 is TGTGCCAGCAGTTACTCTCTGCATGAGGGATCCCACGAGCAGTACTTC.

This clone was counted a single time. This chain connects TRBV6-1 to TRBJ2-1, with D unresolved. CDR1 is MNHNS and CDR2 is SASEGT in the germline V gene. The V end was cut by 9 bases, the J end by 12 bases, with 12 bases between. The CDR3 has 10 amino acids. The DNA for the CDR3 is TGTGCCAGTTCTTCTGTCGGGCAGTTCTTC. This gives the protein CASSSVGQFF.

V is TRBV30 and J is TRBJ1-2; D is ambiguous. The ends were cut back, 2 bases at V and 5 bases at J, with 9 bases in the middle. Germline lookup yields CDR1 GTSNPN and CDR2 SVGIG (reference sequence). This CDR3 spans 12 amino acids. The CDR3 sequence is CAWSPQTYGYTF. In DNA form, the CDR3 reads TGTGCCTGGAGTCCGCAGACTTATGGCTACACCTTC.

The chain recombines TRBV7-2 with TRBJ2-7; TRBD2 matches at 9 bases. The J segment lost 0 bases and the V segment lost 5 bases, leaving 11 bases of the junction unmatched. Germline CDR1 and CDR2: SGHTA and FQGNSA. The CDR3 spans 17 residues. The CDR3 DNA follows: TGTGCCAGCAGCACCAAGAGCGGGAGGTCCCGCTCCTACGAGCAGTACTTC. Its protein is CASSTKSGRSRSYEQYF.

The rearrangement uses TRBV5-4 and TRBJ1-2; TRBD1 aligns across 7 bases. Looked up from germline, CDR1 is SGHNT and CDR2 is YYREEE (reference sequence). J lost 8 bases, V lost 5 bases, and 18 bases had no gene match. The CDR3 is made up of 16 amino acids. For the CDR3, the DNA is TGTGCCAGCAGTCAAGGACAGGCCTCCCCGGCGGGGGGCTACACCTTC. Translation: CASSQGQASPAGGYTF.

This clone was counted once. The rearrangement joins TRBV14 to TRBJ2-5, with D unclear. This CDR3 has 14 amino acids. The V gene's germline CDR1 is SGHDN and CDR2 FVKESK. With 0 bases removed from V and 3 bases from J, the gap between germline ends came to 8 bases. The CDR3 spells CASSQEPREETQYF. The CDR3 DNA follows: TGTGCCAGCAGCCAAGAACCTAGAGAAGAGACCCAGTACTTC.

The chain carries TRBV7-2 and TRBJ2-3, with D maybe TRBD2 (5 bases). Germline assignment: CDR1 SGHTA and CDR2 FQGNSA. V was cut by 5 bases and J by 2 bases, with 11 bases left in between. CDR3 length equals 14 residues. CDR3 region: CASSRDHSTDTQYF. Written as DNA, the CDR3 is TGTGCCAGCAGCCGGGATCATTCCACAGATACGCAGTATTTT. The full variable domain, rest sourced from reference TRBV7-2 and TRBJ2-3, is GAGVSQSPSNKVTEKGKDVELRCDPISGHTALYWYRQSLGQGLEFLIYFQGNSAPDKSGLPSDRFSAERTGGSVSTLTIQRTQQEDSAVYLCASSRDHSTDTQYFGPGTRLTVL.